Listed here are 27 T cell receptor beta chains from one sample, sequenced in a study of OX40 agonist ivuxolimab in advanced cancers. Sequencing used immunoSEQ multiplex PCR; TCRdb keeps in-frame clones, though not all of them. This table holds about 62,000 clones, 60% to 85% found once. The sample here was CD4+ or CD8+ T cells sorted from blood, taken in a trial of the OX40 agonist ivuxolimab. Receptors were obtained from an adult with an advanced solid tumor such as melanoma, head and neck, liver or kidney cancer.

Only a few counts were recorded for this clone. This CDR3 is CATFTGTAVNTEAFF. CDR3 in DNA: TGTGCCACCTTCACCGGGACAGCAGTGAACACTGAAGCTTTCTTT. The chain couples TRBV27 to TRBJ1-1, with 7 bases matching TRBD1. CDR3 length: 15 residues. V gave up 10 bases and J gave up 0 bases; unmatched junction bases: 11. From germline, CDR1 is MNHEY and CDR2 SMNVEV (reference sequence).

CDR3 loop: CASSVGQGINQPQHF. Written as DNA, the CDR3 is TGTGCCAGCAGCGTAGGACAGGGTATCAATCAGCCCCAGCATTTT. This chain connects TRBV9 to TRBJ1-5, with TRBD1 matching over 7 bases. The V and J ends lost 0 bases and 3 bases, in that order; junction bases with no gene match: 3. Germline V CDR1 and CDR2: SGDLS, YYNGEE. This CDR3 has 15 amino acids. Looking up the rest from reference TRBV9 and TRBJ1-5 gives the full variable domain: DSGVTQTPKHLITATGQRVTLRCSPRSGDLSVYWYQQSLDQGLQFLIQYYNGEERAKGNILERFSAQQFPDLHSELNLSSLELGDSALYFCASSVGQGINQPQHFGDGTRLSIL.

This clone has only one observation. This chain links TRBV27 with TRBJ1-1; D gene ambiguous. Germline V gene lookup returns CDR1 MNHEY and CDR2 SMNVEV (reference sequence). V was shortened by 6 bases and J by 0 bases, with 8 bases between the two germline ends. There are 13 residues in the CDR3. The CDR3 DNA is TGTGCCAGCAGATGGCGGATGAACACTGAAGCTTTCTTT. The encoded protein is CASRWRMNTEAFF.

J is TRBJ2-6 and V is TRBV21-1; the D segment call TRBD1 is taken from the table without a DNA check. TRBV21-1 is classified as a pseudogene. The CDR3 is made up of 20 amino acids. As DNA, the CDR3 is TGTGCCAGCAGCGCCCAGAAAAGGGACAGCCTATTCTCTGGGGCCAACGTCCTGACTTTC. The encoded protein is CASSAQKRDSLFSGANVLTF.

In this sample, this clone turned up a few times. This sequence joins TRBV9 and TRBJ2-1; tentatively, D is TRBD1 (6 bases). The CDR3 is made up of 16 amino acids. Germline V lookup: CDR1 SGDLS, CDR2 YYNGEE. The V end lost 3 bases, the J end lost 0 bases, and 13 bases lay between the germline ends. This CDR3 reads CASSEEMGASYNEQFF. CDR3 sequence (DNA): TGTGCCAGCAGCGAGGAGATGGGGGCCTCCTACAATGAGCAGTTCTTC.

This chain connects TRBV6-6 to TRBJ1-2; the D gene is possibly TRBD1 (5 bases). Trimming left V 4 bases short and J 4 bases short, with 16 bases between. CDR3 length: 15 residues. Germline CDR1 reads MNHNY; CDR2 reads SVGAGI (reference sequence). The CDR3 sequence: CASSSLAGDGYGYTF. For the CDR3, the DNA is TGTGCCAGCAGTTCCTTAGCGGGGGACGGCTATGGCTACACCTTC.

The chain uses TRBV19 and TRBJ1-4, with D perhaps matching TRBD1 (5 bases). The germline V gene encodes CDR1 LNHDA and CDR2 SQIVND (reference sequence). CDR3 size: 15 residues. V dropped 4 bases and J dropped 1 base, with 10 bases sitting between them. CDR3 protein: CASSTQGGTNEKLFF. Written as DNA, the CDR3 is TGTGCCAGTAGTACGCAGGGAGGAACTAATGAAAAACTGTTTTTT.

The rearrangement uses TRBV7-9 and TRBJ1-1; D gene unclear. V gave up 1 base and J gave up 0 bases, with 15 bases separating them. Germline CDR1 and CDR2: SEHNR and FQNEAQ (reference sequence). This CDR3 is built from 17 residues. CDR3 coding DNA: TGTGCCAGCAGCTTAGGATATGGCTTGGGATTGAACACTGAAGCTTTCTTT. Amino acid sequence: CASSLGYGLGLNTEAFF.

The chain couples TRBV28 to TRBJ2-3; 9 bases map to TRBD2. The CDR3 spans 13 residues. J was trimmed by 15 bases and V by 0 bases; bases with no gene match: 7. Germline V lookup: CDR1 MDHEN, CDR2 SYDVKM. CDR3 bases: TGTGCCAGCAGTTTATGGGCTAGCGGGATGGATTATTTT. It codes for CASSLWASGMDYF.

The chain joins TRBV19 to TRBJ1-5; 7 nucleotides agree with TRBD1. Unmatched junction bases numbered 11, after V lost 3 bases and J lost 9 bases. CDR1 and CDR2 from the germline V gene are LNHDA and SQIVND (reference sequence). CDR3 length: 15 residues. CDR3 DNA: TGTGCCAGTAGTATTGCCACACAGGGGTATTGGCCCCAGCATTTT. It is translated as CASSIATQGYWPQHF.

The chain is built from TRBV7-2 and TRBJ2-3, with unresolved D. Germline V CDR1 and CDR2: SGHTA, FQGNSA. The CDR3 runs to 14 residues. The V gene lost 0 bases and the J gene lost 0 bases, with 4 bases spanning the gap. The CDR3 region has the DNA TGTGCCAGCAGCTTAGCTTCCAGCACAGATACGCAGTATTTT. Its protein is CASSLASSTDTQYF.

V is TRBV28 and J is TRBJ2-1; the match to TRBD1 covers 11 bases. The V segment lost 0 bases and the J segment 2 bases; nucleotides outside the gene matches: 0. CDR1 is MDHEN, CDR2 SYDVKM, per germline. CDR3 length: 16 amino acids. The CDR3 nucleotides read TGTGCCAGCAGTTTATGGGGACAGGGGGCCTACAATGAGCAGTTCTTC. It encodes CASSLWGQGAYNEQFF.

This chain links TRBV19 with TRBJ2-7, with D possibly being TRBD1 or TRBD2 (6 bases each). The ends were cut back, 4 bases at V and 0 bases at J, with 13 bases in the middle. The germline CDR1 and CDR2 sequences are LNHDA and SQIVND (reference sequence). The CDR3 spans 15 residues. CDR3 DNA sequence: TGTGCCAGTAGTACCCCGGGGGCGATCTCCTACGAGCAGTACTTC. Translating it yields CASSTPGAISYEQYF.

This sequence joins TRBV19 and TRBJ2-5; possible D gene TRBD1, 6 bases. The CDR3 is made up of 16 amino acids. Deletions cut 4 bases from V and 3 bases from J, with 18 bases between. The germline CDR1 and CDR2 sequences are LNHDA and SQIVND (reference sequence). The DNA of the CDR3 is TGTGCCAGTAGTAAGGCCCCCTGGACAGCTGAAGAGACCCAGTACTTC. This translates into CASSKAPWTAEETQYF.

This rearrangement joins TRBV10-3 to TRBJ1-3, with D unresolved. Trimming shortened V by 8 bases and J by 2 bases, and 13 bases separated the two germline ends. From germline, CDR1 is ENHRY and CDR2 SYGVKD. CDR3 length equals 14 residues. CDR3 sequence reads: CAIDGDQAGNTIYF. DNA of the CDR3: TGTGCCATCGACGGGGATCAGGCTGGAAACACCATATATTTT.

The chain has TRBV7-9 and TRBJ1-4; D gene unclear. The CDR3 sequence is 12 residues long. Germline values: CDR1 SEHNR, CDR2 FQNEAQ (reference sequence). V lost 1 base and J 13 bases, leaving 10 bases between the germline ends. CDR3 residues: CASSLGKTGLFF. The CDR3 DNA sequence: TGTGCCAGCAGCTTAGGGAAGACCGGACTGTTTTTT.

This chain joins TRBV6-1 and TRBJ2-7; D is perhaps TRBD1 (6 bases). The germline V gene has CDR1 MNHNS and CDR2 SASEGT. Trimming left V 1 base short and J 2 bases short, with 12 bases between. The CDR3 contains 15 residues. CDR3 nucleotides: TGTGCCAGCAGTGAAGTCGGCCAGGGGCCCTACGAGCAGTACTTC. This sequence encodes CASSEVGQGPYEQYF.

This sequence joins TRBV7-2 and TRBJ2-3; 9 bases match TRBD1. The CDR3 is 15 residues long. Germline CDR1 and CDR2: SGHTA and FQGNSA. Trimming cost V 1 base and J 3 bases; bases outside gene matches: 2. The CDR3 is CASSLGGTGTDTQYF. For the CDR3, the DNA is TGTGCCAGCAGCTTAGGCGGGACAGGGACAGATACGCAGTATTTT.

This clone was detected only once. V gene TRBV5-4 combines with J gene TRBJ1-1, with 7 bases matching TRBD1. The germline V gene encodes CDR1 SGHNT and CDR2 YYREEE (reference sequence). CDR3 length: 15 residues. The ends lost 6 bases at V and 3 bases at J; junction bases unmatched: 11. CDR3 bases: TGTGCCAGCAACATAAAACAGGGGACGTACACTGAAGCTTTCTTT. Protein product: CASNIKQGTYTEAFF.

V gene TRBV7-8 combines with J gene TRBJ1-1; D remains ambiguous. Trimming cost V 0 bases and J 2 bases, with 7 bases left between them. Germline assignment: CDR1 SGHVS and CDR2 FQNEAQ. This CDR3 region has 14 residues. The CDR3 loop is CASSLAQPNTEAFF. In DNA, the CDR3 is TGTGCCAGCAGCTTAGCACAGCCCAACACTGAAGCTTTCTTT.

The chain recombines TRBV18 with TRBJ1-2; perhaps TRBD1 as D (6 bases). Trimming removed 2 bases at V and 1 base at J, with 17 bases between. The CDR3 runs 17 residues. Germline CDR1 KGHSH, CDR2 LQKENI. The CDR3 here is CASSPDFGQTSNYGYTF. CDR3 nucleotide sequence: TGTGCCAGCTCACCAGACTTCGGACAGACAAGTAACTATGGCTACACCTTC.

The chain employs TRBV7-9 and TRBJ2-1; D is possibly TRBD1 (5 bases). V shed 5 bases and J shed 5 bases, with 16 bases lying between them. The CDR3 totals 15 residues. The germline gives CDR1 SEHNR, CDR2 FQNEAQ (reference sequence). CDR3 in amino acids: CASSPKRRVDNEQFF. The CDR3 region has the DNA TGTGCCAGCAGCCCAAAACGCAGGGTAGACAATGAGCAGTTCTTC.

The V call is TRBV14, the J call TRBJ2-7; a weak D match, TRBD2 (6 bases). The CDR3 is made up of 14 amino acids. Germline values: CDR1 SGHDN, CDR2 FVKESK. Trimming stripped 8 bases from V and 0 bases from J, with 14 bases between. The CDR3 spells CASDEGGTSYEQYF. CDR3 coding DNA: TGTGCCAGCGACGAAGGCGGGACCTCCTACGAGCAGTACTTC.

The J gene is TRBJ1-1, the V gene TRBV7-2; TRBD1 aligns across 7 bases. The germline CDR1 and CDR2 sequences are SGHTA and FQGNSA. Trimming cost V 4 bases and J 3 bases; bases outside gene matches: 5. The CDR3 extends over 14 amino acids. Here the CDR3 reads CASSSQGIYTEAFF. CDR3 DNA sequence: TGTGCCAGCAGCTCACAGGGGATTTACACTGAAGCTTTCTTT.

The chain combines TRBV6-5 with TRBJ2-7, with TRBD1 identical over 9 bases. Germline V gene data show CDR1 as MNHEY and CDR2 as SVGAGI. V shed 1 base, J shed 3 bases, and the junction held 4 bases outside the gene matches. The CDR3 totals 15 residues. The CDR3 region has the DNA TGTGCCAGCAGTTACTTAGGGACAGGGTACTACGAGCAGTACTTC. Protein product: CASSYLGTGYYEQYF.

This clone was seen a few times. In DNA, the CDR3 is TGTGCTAGTGGGGAGCCCCAGCATTTT. Its protein product is CASGEPQHF. This chain links TRBV12-5 with TRBJ1-5; D not certain. V dropped 6 bases and J dropped 8 bases, with 2 bases sitting between them. Germline V gene sequence: CDR1 LGHNT, CDR2 FRNRAP. The CDR3 is 9 amino acids.

The chain links TRBV27 to TRBJ2-5; D might be TRBD1 (7 bases). The J call is uncertain, as TRBJ2-7 better fits the DNA end. The CDR3 spans 15 residues. CDR1 and CDR2 (germline): MNHEY, SMNVEV (reference sequence). Written as DNA, the CDR3 is TGTGCCAGCAGTTTGAAGACAGGGACTGCCTACGAGCAGTACTTC. Translated, it gives CASSLKTGTAYEQYF.